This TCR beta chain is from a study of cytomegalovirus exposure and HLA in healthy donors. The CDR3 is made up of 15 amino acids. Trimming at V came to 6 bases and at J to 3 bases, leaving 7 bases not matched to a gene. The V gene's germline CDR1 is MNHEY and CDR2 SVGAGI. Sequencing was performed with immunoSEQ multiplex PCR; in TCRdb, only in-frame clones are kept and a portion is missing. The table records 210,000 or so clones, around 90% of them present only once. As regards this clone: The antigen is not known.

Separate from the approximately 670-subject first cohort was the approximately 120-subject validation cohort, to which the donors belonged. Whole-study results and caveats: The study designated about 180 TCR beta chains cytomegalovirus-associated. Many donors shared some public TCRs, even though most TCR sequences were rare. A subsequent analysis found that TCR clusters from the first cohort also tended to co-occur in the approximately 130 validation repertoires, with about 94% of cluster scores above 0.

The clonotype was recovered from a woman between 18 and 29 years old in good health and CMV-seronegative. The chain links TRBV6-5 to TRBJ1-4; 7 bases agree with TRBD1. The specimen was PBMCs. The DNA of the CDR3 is TGTGCCAGCAGATCGACAGGGAGGTCTAATGAAAAACTGTTTTTT. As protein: CASRSTGRSNEKLFF.